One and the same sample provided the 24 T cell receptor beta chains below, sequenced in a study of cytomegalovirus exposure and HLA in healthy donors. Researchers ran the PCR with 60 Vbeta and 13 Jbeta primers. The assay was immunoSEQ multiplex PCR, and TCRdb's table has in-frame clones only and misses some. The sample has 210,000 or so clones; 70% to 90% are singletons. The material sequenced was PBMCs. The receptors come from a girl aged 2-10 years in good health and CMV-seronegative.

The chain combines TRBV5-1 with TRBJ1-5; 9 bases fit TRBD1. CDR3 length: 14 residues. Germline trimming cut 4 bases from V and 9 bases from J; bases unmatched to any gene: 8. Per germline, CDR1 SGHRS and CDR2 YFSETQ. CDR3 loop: CASSPGQGGGPQHF. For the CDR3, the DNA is TGCGCCAGCAGCCCGGGACAGGGAGGTGGGCCCCAGCATTTT. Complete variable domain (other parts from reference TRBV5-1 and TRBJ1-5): KAGVTQTPRYLIKTRGQQVTLSCSPISGHRSVSWYQQTPGQGLQFLFEYFSETQRNKGNFPGRFSGRQFSNSRSEMNVSTLELGDSALYLCASSPGQGGGPQHFGDGTRLSIL.

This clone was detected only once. In DNA, the CDR3 is TGTGCCAGCAGCCAAGATTGGGGGGGCTCTGGAAACACCATATATTTT. Its translation: CASSQDWGGSGNTIYF. J is TRBJ1-3 and V is TRBV14; a weak D match, TRBD1 (5 bases). The CDR3 has 16 amino acids. Germline CDR1 and CDR2: SGHDN and FVKESK. V lost 0 bases to trimming and J lost 0 bases, with 9 bases between them. Variable domain in full (rest from reference TRBV14 and TRBJ1-3): EAGVTQFPSHSVIEKGQTVTLRCDPISGHDNLYWYRRVMGKEIKFLLHFVKESKQDESGMPNNRFLAERTGGTYSTLKVQPAELEDSGVYFCASSQDWGGSGNTIYFGEGSWLTVV.

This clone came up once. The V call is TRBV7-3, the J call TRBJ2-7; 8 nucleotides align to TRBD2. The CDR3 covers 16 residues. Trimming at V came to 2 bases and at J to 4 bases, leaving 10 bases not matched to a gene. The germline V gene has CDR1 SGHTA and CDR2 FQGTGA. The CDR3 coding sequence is TGTGCCAGCAGCTTAGGTTGGCGGGGGGCTACTTACGAGCAGTACTTC. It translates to CASSLGWRGATYEQYF.

CDR3 nucleotides: TGTGCCAGCAGTGACTCCGGGGGAGTCCCCTACAATGAGCAGTTCTTC. Amino acid sequence: CASSDSGGVPYNEQFF. The chain joins TRBV6-4 to TRBJ2-1; D is possibly TRBD2 (6 bases). Germline CDR1 MRHNA, CDR2 SNTAGT. V was shortened by 0 bases and J by 2 bases, with 11 bases between the two germline ends. CDR3 length equals 16 residues.

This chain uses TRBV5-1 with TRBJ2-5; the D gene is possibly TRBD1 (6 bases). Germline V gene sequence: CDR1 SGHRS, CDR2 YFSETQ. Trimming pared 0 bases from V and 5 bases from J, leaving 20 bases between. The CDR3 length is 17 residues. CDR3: CASSLAPGLRRGETQYF. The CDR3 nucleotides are TGCGCCAGCAGCTTGGCGCCGGGATTACGAAGGGGGGAGACCCAGTACTTC.

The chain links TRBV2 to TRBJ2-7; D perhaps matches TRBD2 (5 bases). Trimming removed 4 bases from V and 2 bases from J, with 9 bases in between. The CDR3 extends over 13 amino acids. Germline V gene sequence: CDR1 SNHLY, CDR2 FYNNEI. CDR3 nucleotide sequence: TGTGCCAGCAGTGGACTATCCCCCTACGAGCAGTACTTC. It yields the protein CASSGLSPYEQYF.

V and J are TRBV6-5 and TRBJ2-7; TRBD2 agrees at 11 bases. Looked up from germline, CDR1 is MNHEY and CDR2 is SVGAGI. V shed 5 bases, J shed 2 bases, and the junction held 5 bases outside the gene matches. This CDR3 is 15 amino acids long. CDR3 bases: TGTGCCAGCAGTCGCACTAGCGGGGGCACCTACGAGCAGTACTTC. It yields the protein CASSRTSGGTYEQYF.

DNA of the CDR3: TGTGCCAGCAGTGAAGCACTAGCGGGCACAGATACGCAGTATTTT. This gives the protein CASSEALAGTDTQYF. This chain joins TRBV6-1 and TRBJ2-3, with 8 bases matching TRBD2. Germline CDR1 MNHNS, CDR2 SASEGT. J lost 1 base, V lost 0 bases, and 0 bases had no gene match. The CDR3 runs to 15 residues.

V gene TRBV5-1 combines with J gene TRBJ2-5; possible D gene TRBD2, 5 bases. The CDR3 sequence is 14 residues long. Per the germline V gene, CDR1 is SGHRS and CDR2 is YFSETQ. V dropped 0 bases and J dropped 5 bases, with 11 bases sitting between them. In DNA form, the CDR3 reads TGCGCCAGCAGCTTGGAAGGAGGAGGTGAGACCCAGTACTTC. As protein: CASSLEGGGETQYF.

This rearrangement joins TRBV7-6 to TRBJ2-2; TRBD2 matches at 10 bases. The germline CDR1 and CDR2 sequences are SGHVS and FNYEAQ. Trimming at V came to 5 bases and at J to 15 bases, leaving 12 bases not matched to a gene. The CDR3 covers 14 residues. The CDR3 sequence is CASSAGLAALHMFF. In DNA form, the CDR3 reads TGTGCCAGCAGCGCCGGACTAGCGGCCCTTCACATGTTTTTT.

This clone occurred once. The CDR3 nucleotides are TGCGCCAGCAGCCTTGCACCAGGGTTTTCTGGAAACACCATATATTTT. The encoded protein is CASSLAPGFSGNTIYF. This rearrangement joins TRBV4-1 to TRBJ1-3; D possibly corresponds to TRBD1 (5 bases). The CDR3 runs to 16 residues. V dropped 4 bases and J dropped 1 base, with 14 bases sitting between them. The germline CDR1 and CDR2 sequences are MGHRA and YSYEKL.

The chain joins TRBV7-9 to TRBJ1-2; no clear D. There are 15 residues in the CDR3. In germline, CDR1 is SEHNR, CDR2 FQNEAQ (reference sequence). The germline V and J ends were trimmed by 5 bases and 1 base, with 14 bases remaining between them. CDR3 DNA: TGTGCCAGCAGCACCGCACATCGGGATAACTATGGCTACACCTTC. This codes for CASSTAHRDNYGYTF.

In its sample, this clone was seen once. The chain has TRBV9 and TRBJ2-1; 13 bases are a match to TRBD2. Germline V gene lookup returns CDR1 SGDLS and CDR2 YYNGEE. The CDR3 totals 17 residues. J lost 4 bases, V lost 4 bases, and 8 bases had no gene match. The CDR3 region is CASSPRTSGGAYNEQFF. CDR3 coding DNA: TGTGCCAGCAGCCCCAGGACTAGCGGGGGCGCATACAATGAGCAGTTCTTC.

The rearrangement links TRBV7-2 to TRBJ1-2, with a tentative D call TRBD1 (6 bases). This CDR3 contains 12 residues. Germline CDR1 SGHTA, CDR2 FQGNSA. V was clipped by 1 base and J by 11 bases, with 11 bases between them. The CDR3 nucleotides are TGTGCCAGCAGCTTAGGAAGGACAGATTACACCTTC. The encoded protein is CASSLGRTDYTF.

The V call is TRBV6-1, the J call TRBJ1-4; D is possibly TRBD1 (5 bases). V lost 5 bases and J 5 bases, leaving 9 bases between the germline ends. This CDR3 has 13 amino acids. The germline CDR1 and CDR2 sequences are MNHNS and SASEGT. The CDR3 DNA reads TGTGCCAGCAGTCCAGGGATGAATGAAAAACTGTTTTTT. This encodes CASSPGMNEKLFF.

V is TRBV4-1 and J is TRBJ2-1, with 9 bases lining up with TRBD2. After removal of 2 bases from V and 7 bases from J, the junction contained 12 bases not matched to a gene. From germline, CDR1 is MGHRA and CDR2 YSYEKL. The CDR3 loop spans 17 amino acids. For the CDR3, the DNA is TGCGCCAGCAGCCAATACGCCGTTAGCGGGAGTGGGAATGAGCAGTTCTTC. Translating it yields CASSQYAVSGSGNEQFF.

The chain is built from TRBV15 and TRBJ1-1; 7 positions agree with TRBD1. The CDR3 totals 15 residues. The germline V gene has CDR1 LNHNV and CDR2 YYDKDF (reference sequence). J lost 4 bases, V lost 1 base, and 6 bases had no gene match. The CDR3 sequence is CATSRGSGGPTEAFF. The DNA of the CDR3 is TGTGCCACCAGCAGAGGGTCAGGGGGTCCCACTGAAGCTTTCTTT.

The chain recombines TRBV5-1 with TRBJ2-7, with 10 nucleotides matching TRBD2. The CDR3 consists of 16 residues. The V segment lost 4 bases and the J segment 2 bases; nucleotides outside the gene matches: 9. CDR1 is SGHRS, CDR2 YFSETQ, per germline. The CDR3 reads CASSPQLAGGPYEQYF. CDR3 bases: TGCGCCAGCAGCCCCCAATTAGCGGGAGGCCCCTACGAGCAGTACTTC.

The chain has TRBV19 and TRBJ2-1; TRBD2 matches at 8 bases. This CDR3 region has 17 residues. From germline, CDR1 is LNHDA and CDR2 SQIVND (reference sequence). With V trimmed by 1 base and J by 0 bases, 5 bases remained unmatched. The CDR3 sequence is CASSIVGGRSSYNEQFF. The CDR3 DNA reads TGTGCCAGTAGTATAGTGGGCGGGAGGAGCTCCTACAATGAGCAGTTCTTC.

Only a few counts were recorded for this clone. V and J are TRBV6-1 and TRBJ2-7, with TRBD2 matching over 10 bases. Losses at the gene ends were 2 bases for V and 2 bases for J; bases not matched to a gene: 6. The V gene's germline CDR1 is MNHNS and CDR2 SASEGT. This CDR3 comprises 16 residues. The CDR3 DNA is TGTGCCAGCAGTGAAATTGGAACTAGCGGGGCCTACGAGCAGTACTTC. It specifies CASSEIGTSGAYEQYF.

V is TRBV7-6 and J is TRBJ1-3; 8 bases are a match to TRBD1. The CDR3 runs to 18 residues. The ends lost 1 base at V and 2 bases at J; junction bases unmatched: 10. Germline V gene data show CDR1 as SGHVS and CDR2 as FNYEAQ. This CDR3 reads CASSLDFPDRGTGNTIYF. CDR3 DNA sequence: TGTGCCAGCAGCTTAGATTTTCCCGACAGGGGCACTGGAAACACCATATATTTT.

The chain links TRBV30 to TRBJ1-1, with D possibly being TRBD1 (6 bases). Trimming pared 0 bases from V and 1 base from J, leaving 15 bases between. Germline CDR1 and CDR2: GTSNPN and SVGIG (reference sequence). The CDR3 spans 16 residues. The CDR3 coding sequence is TGTGCCTGGAGTGTATTGCAGGGGAGGGGGAACACTGAAGCTTTCTTT. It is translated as CAWSVLQGRGNTEAFF. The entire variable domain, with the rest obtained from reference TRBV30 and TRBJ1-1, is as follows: SQTIHQWPATLVQPVGSPLSLECTVEGTSNPNLYWYRQAAGRGLQLLFYSVGIGQISSEVPQNLSASRPQDRQFILSSKKLLLSDSGFYLCAWSVLQGRGNTEAFFGQGTRLTVV.

CDR3 coding DNA: TGTGCCTGGAGTGTACAACGAGATACGCAGTATTTT. It translates to CAWSVQRDTQYF. The chain employs TRBV30 and TRBJ2-3; D is uncertain. This CDR3 has 12 residues. In germline, CDR1 is GTSNPN, CDR2 SVGIG (reference sequence). The ends were cut back, 0 bases at V and 5 bases at J, with 6 bases in the middle. The variable domain in full, completed from reference TRBV30 and TRBJ2-3, reads SQTIHQWPATLVQPVGSPLSLECTVEGTSNPNLYWYRQAAGRGLQLLFYSVGIGQISSEVPQNLSASRPQDRQFILSSKKLLLSDSGFYLCAWSVQRDTQYFGPGTRLTVL.

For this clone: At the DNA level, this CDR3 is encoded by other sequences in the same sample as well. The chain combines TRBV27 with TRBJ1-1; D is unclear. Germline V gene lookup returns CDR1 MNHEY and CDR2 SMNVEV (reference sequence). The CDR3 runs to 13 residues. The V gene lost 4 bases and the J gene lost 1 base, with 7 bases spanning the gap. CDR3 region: CASSWGGNTEAFF. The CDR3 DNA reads TGTGCCAGCAGTTGGGGAGGGAACACTGAAGCTTTCTTT.